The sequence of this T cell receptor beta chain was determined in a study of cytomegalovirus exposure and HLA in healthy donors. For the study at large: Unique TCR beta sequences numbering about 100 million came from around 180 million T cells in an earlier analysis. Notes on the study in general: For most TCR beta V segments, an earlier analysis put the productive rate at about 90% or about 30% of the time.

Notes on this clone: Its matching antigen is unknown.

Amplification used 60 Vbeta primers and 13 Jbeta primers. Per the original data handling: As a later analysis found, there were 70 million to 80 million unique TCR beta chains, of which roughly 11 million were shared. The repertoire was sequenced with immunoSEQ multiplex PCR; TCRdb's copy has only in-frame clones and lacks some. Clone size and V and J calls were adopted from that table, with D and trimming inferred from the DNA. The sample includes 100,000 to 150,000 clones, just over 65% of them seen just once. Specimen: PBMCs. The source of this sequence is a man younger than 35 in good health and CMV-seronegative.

The CDR3: CASTRQAPYEAFF. CDR3 nucleotide sequence: TGTGCCAGCACCCGACAGGCCCCTTATGAAGCTTTCTTT. This chain joins TRBV28 and TRBJ1-1, with a tentative D call TRBD1 (6 bases). The germline V and J ends were trimmed by 7 bases and 7 bases, with 16 bases remaining between them. This CDR3 region has 13 residues. Germline V gene data show CDR1 as MDHEN and CDR2 as SYDVKM.